The text below deals with one T cell receptor (beta chain). One base away lies a much larger clone, so this may be a sequencing read error. Amplified TCR beta CDR3 regions came from RNA transcripts. The study used the HTBI primer set for a first-round RT-PCR of the TCR CDR3. TCRdb re-called the multiplex PCR reads through MiXCR, storing one row per CDR3 protein. The table lists approximately 620,000 distinct CDR3 sequences, about 15% of them singletons. This entry belongs to a study of T cells in Graves' hyperthyroidism and ophthalmopathy. V was clipped by 4 bases and J by 5 bases, with 20 bases between them. The CDR3 is 16 amino acids. Germline V gene lookup returns CDR1 LGHDT and CDR2 YNNKEL (reference sequence). The source of the PBMCs was approximately 9.5 ml of fresh peripheral blood.

The rearrangement joins TRBV3-1 to TRBJ1-2, with D perhaps TRBD1 (5 bases). The source of this sequence is a young woman with Graves' hyperthyroidism that later progressed to Graves' ophthalmopathy. The material sequenced was blood. CDR3 loop: CASSREGVRERYGYTF. The CDR3 nucleotides are TGTGCCAGCAGCCGAGAAGGAGTCAGGGAAAGGTATGGCTACACCTTC.